This TCR beta chain was sequenced during a study of T cell responses to AZD1222 COVID-19 vaccine. Whole-study context: Pooled in the analysis were second doses at about 4 or about 12 weeks.

Sequencing was performed with immunoSEQ multiplex PCR; in TCRdb, only in-frame clones are kept and a portion is missing. Of about 92,000 clones listed, roughly 93% are singletons. Worth noting for this clone: Its antigen is not identified.

Findings of the study overall: Dominant CD4 TCR responses targeted spike regions 160-218 and 743-854. Nearly half of the spike-specific TCRs reportedly recognize variant regions that carry no mutations. The study identified only six AZD1222 recipients as seropositive at baseline.

Looked up from germline, CDR1 is SGHTA and CDR2 is FQGNSA. The CDR3 runs 13 residues. The V end lost 5 bases, the J end lost 6 bases, and 14 bases lay between the germline ends. Sequenced here: peripheral blood, sampled on day 0 of AZD1222 vaccination. This sequence was found in an adult in good health. This rearrangement joins TRBV7-2 to TRBJ2-7; D gene unclear. The chain's CDR3 is CASSPSRFGEQYF. CDR3 DNA: TGTGCCAGCAGCCCCAGTCGGTTCGGCGAGCAGTACTTC.